Listed below are T cell receptor beta chains from one sample, sequenced in a study of shared clonotypes between healthy human individuals. The assay was immunoSEQ multiplex PCR, and TCRdb's table has in-frame clones only and misses some. This table has around 2,000,000 clones, 85% to 95% appearing once. Input material: naive CD8+ T cells sorted from blood. These receptors came from a man aged 18 to 29 in good health. The CDR3 runs from the conserved cysteine through the conserved F or W. D genes are given only for firm matches. For some rows the clone size is stated as once, few or many, or as a class when expanded; others skip it.

v_call	d_call	j_call	clone_size	cdr3_nt	cdr3_aa
TRBV4-3	TRBD2	TRBJ2-1	-	TGCGCCAGCAGCCAAGATGTTTTGAGGGAGGGCCGGATTGAGCAGTTCTTC	CASSQDVLREGRIEQFF
TRBV13	-	TRBJ2-3	-	TGTGCCACCGACGGGGGCGGCACAGATACGCAGTATTTT	CATDGGGTDTQYF
TRBV5-1	-	TRBJ2-7	-	TGCGCCAGCAGAGCTGACCATTCCTACGAGCAGTACTTC	CASRADHSYEQYF
TRBV27	-	TRBJ2-7	-	TGTGCCAGCAGTTTATTTGGGCATAAGGGGTACGAGCAGTACTTC	CASSLFGHKGYEQYF
TRBV4-1	-	TRBJ1-1	-	TGCGCCAGCAGCCAAGTAGTTGGGGCTGAAGCTTTCTTT	CASSQVVGAEAFF
TRBV4-1	TRBD2	TRBJ2-5	once	TGCGCCAGCAGCCAGGGGCCTAGCGGGGGGTACCAAGAGACCCAGTACTTC	CASSQGPSGGYQETQYF
TRBV29-1	-	TRBJ1-4	-	TGCAGCGTTGCCGGCGGGGGGGATGAAAAACTGTTTTTT	CSVAGGGDEKLFF
TRBV7-8	TRBD1	TRBJ2-7	-	TGTGCCAGCAGCTTAGTCGTTGGGACAGGGGGCTTGAACGAGCAGTACTTC	CASSLVVGTGGLNEQYF
TRBV13	-	TRBJ2-7	once	TGTGCCAGCGGCCTCTCAGGGGCGTACGAGCAGTACTTC	CASGLSGAYEQYF
TRBV4-1	-	TRBJ1-2	-	TGCGCCAGCAGCCAAGATCAAGGGAGTAACTATGGCTACACCTTC	CASSQDQGSNYGYTF
TRBV7-9	-	TRBJ2-7	-	TGTGCCAGCAGCTTAAGTGTACAGTACTACGAGCAGTACTTC	CASSLSVQYYEQYF
TRBV4-1	TRBD2	TRBJ2-3	-	TGCGCCAGCAGCCAAGAGATTCCTAGATTGGCGGGAGTAGGATCAAGCACAGATACGCAGTATTTT	CASSQEIPRLAGVGSSTDTQYF
TRBV29-1	-	TRBJ2-2	-	TGCAGCGTTCTTTCTCGCACCGGGGAGCTGTTTTTT	CSVLSRTGELFF
TRBV9	-	TRBJ2-1	-	TGTGCCAGCAGCGTAGTAAGGGACACCATCGATGAGCAGTTCTTC	CASSVVRDTIDEQFF
TRBV27	-	TRBJ2-7	-	TGTGCCAGCAATTCCGCCCAGACAGCTACCTACGAGCAGTACTTC	CASNSAQTATYEQYF
TRBV27	TRBD1	TRBJ1-6	-	TGTGCCAGCAGACCTCAGACAGGGGGGAATTCACCCCTCCACTTT	CASRPQTGGNSPLHF
TRBV4-1	-	TRBJ2-7	-	TGCGCCAGCAGCCAAGATGGTAGCGGCTCCTACGAGCAGTACTTC	CASSQDGSGSYEQYF
TRBV29-1	TRBD2	TRBJ2-1	-	TGCAGCTTACGACTAGCGGGTTACAATGAGCAGTTCTTC	CSLRLAGYNEQFF
TRBV14	TRBD2	TRBJ2-7	-	TGTGCCAGCAGCCCAAAAACTAGCGGGGGTTCCTACGAGCAGTACTTC	CASSPKTSGGSYEQYF
TRBV4-2	-	TRBJ2-5	-	TGTGCCAGCAGCCAAGATCCCGCGGAGACCCAGTACTTC	CASSQDPAETQYF
TRBV28	-	TRBJ2-1	-	TGTGCCAGCAGTTTTCCGATGTTTCGGGGGCAAGAGTACAATGAGCAGTTCTTC	CASSFPMFRGQEYNEQFF
TRBV30	-	TRBJ1-6	-	TGTGCCTGGAGGGTCGGGGGATCCCCGAATTCACCCCTCCACTTT	CAWRVGGSPNSPLHF
TRBV4-3	-	TRBJ1-1	-	TGCGCCAGCAGCTACTCACGGAACCTAGAAGCTTTCTTT	CASSYSRNLEAFF
TRBV29-1	-	TRBJ2-3	-	TGCAGCGTCGTGGACCGGACAGATACGCAGTATTTT	CSVVDRTDTQYF
TRBV21-1	-	TRBJ1-5	once	TGTGCCAGCAGCAAACCTAAGCAGGGACAAGATCAGCCCCAGCATTTT	CASSKPKQGQDQPQHF
TRBV27	TRBD1	TRBJ2-5	-	TGTGCCAGCAGCTTGCAGGGGGCTACGGGAGAGACCCAGTACTTC	CASSLQGATGETQYF